This T cell receptor (beta chain) was retrieved from a study of CD8 T cells in ankylosing spondylitis. In the case of this clonotype: Its antigen is not identified.

Trimming cost V 7 bases and J 2 bases; bases outside gene matches: 4. The CDR3 has 12 residues. Germline assignment: CDR1 SQVTM and CDR2 ANQGSEA. Study-level findings and limits: Ankylosing spondylitis blood appeared to be characterized by a TCR beta motif of eight highly homologous variants. The clones that were linked to disease were reported to be significantly enriched in matched synovial fluid samples from ankylosing spondylitis patients.

The authors made TCR beta libraries by quantitative 5'-RACE with molecular barcodes. In TCRdb, the 5' RACE reads were re-called with MiXCR into one record per CDR3 protein. The table shows about 250,000 distinct CDR3 sequences, with under 20% occurring only once. The rearrangement uses TRBV29-1 and TRBJ2-5, with 7 positions matching TRBD2. This TCR was sampled from a male donor with ankylosing spondylitis or in good health (not recorded which). Source material: blood, either unsorted or a sorted T cell fraction (not recorded which). CDR3 region: CSARGEQETQYF. The CDR3 bases are TGCAGCGCCCGGGGGGAACAAGAGACCCAGTACTTC.